This T cell receptor (beta chain) is drawn from a study of blood T cell dynamics during melanoma immunotherapy (dated by TCRdb to 2019 to 2021). Notes on the research overall: Patients with metastatic melanoma were treated with first-line pembrolizumab or nivolumab plus ipilimumab as standard of care in the United Kingdom. To identify early correlates of response, the study profiled peripheral T cell receptor repertoires in patients with metastatic melanoma before and after one cycle of checkpoint inhibitor therapy. The training cohort was made up of consecutive patients, while a further independent group of patients from the same centre was pooled to form an external validation set.

Here is what the overall study found, with its caveats: Whether the T cell clones behind the repertoire changes were melanoma-specific or instead reflected general immune activation was something the study could not determine. The relatively small sample size was recognized as a factor that could limit how well the results generalize. Patients who later achieved disease control showed a bifurcated PBMC repertoire reorganization at W3, with increased clonality or increased diversity, unlike progressors.

The count of this clone is one. Its antigen remains unidentified. Qualities for individual bases were not recorded, and no much larger clone is one base off. Trimming at the junction amounts to 2 bases on V and 4 bases on J, and the germline ends lie 7 bases apart. From its cysteine to its phenylalanine, the CDR3 spans 13 amino acids. CDR3 DNA only is kept here, 39 bases in frame from base 1. CDR1 and CDR2 (SGHKS, YYEKEE) derive from the germline V gene (reference sequence). For every bulk PBMC sample, a fixed 350 ng of DNA was loaded. TCR beta CDR3 sequences were amplified from genomic DNA with the immunoSEQ TCRb Assay kit following manufacturer instructions. The KAPA Library Quantification Kit for Illumina platforms was used to quantify the pooled libraries by qPCR. Sequencing of the pooled libraries was done on an Illumina NextSeq 500, with clustering at about 0.6-1.1 pM. From the authors' description of their analysis: The TCR data were analyzed using immunoSEQ ANALYZER and the R LymphoSeq package. A rearrangement efficiency score was calculated as productive divided by the sum of productive and non-productive CDR3 sequences. Within each patient, timepoints were compared pairwise for clonality, measured with the Gini coefficient, and for diversity, measured with the Renyi index at alpha=1. In LymphoSeq, clonal relatedness was computed using an edit distance of 3, and repertoire similarity was computed using the Bhattacharyya coefficient. To classify response, a linear discriminant analysis based on week-3 changes in clonality and diversity was built using the R MASS and caret packages. The table comes from immuneACCESS by way of TCRdb, which keeps in-frame sequences with V and J called. Part of the clones is missing from these tables; in studies checked, under half for an unresolved V gene and the rest for unknown reasons. That table is the source of V, J and clone size, and D and trimming were worked out from the DNA. The sample includes 20,000 to 30,000 clones, with around 88% observed a single time. Together, the top ten hold roughly 4.9% of the sample.

Per the publication, the time point label means: pre-treatment baseline. Blood samples were taken before treatment (T0) and at week 3 (W3), following the first cycle of checkpoint blockade. Except for two patients with rapid clinical progression, response was assessed 12 weeks after the first infusion by RECIST 1.1; disease control meant complete response, partial response or stable disease. Patients were not eligible if they had prior systemic cancer treatment, concomitant immunosuppressant therapy or synchronous other active malignancies. Bulk PBMC and plasma cell-free DNA were both sequenced for TCR beta so that circulating cells and T cell turnover could be tracked. PBMC were isolated from blood with Lymphoprep and SepMate tubes, followed by red cell lysis. QIAamp DNA Blood Mini kits were used to extract DNA from PBMC and from sorted T cell subsets.

This TCR was sampled from a human donor with melanoma. The rearranged segments are TRBV5-5 and TRBJ1-3; no D gene call is confident. This specimen was blood, taken from a patient treated with checkpoint blockade. For the CDR3, the sequence is CASSFGPGNTIYF. The bases are TGTGCCAGCAGCTTCGGGCCCGGAAACACCATATATTTT.